Given below is one TCR beta chain in context. Its matching antigen is unknown. This CDR3 comprises 14 residues. The ends lost 5 bases at V and 7 bases at J; junction bases unmatched: 9. Germline V gene sequence: CDR1 SGHTA, CDR2 FQGTGA. This record comes from a study of graft-versus-host responses after intestinal transplantation. General study points: Early HvG declines after transplant were associated with peak circulating GvH clone levels. GvH clones detected in recipient marrow included some appearing first in ileum or blood.

Method: immunoSEQ multiplex PCR; TCRdb's copy keeps in-frame clones and lacks some. The repertoire consists of some 95,000 clones, with roughly 90% occurring once and the leading ten covering around 0.53%. The sequence came from a human donor who received an intestinal transplant. The material was unstimulated CD8+ T cells sorted from spleen or lymph node cells, obtained before intestinal transplant. V gene TRBV7-3 combines with J gene TRBJ2-3; 7 bases agree with TRBD2. The CDR3 region is CASSALAGANTQYF. The DNA for the CDR3 is TGTGCCAGCAGCGCCCTTGCGGGAGCGAATACGCAGTATTTT.